The entry below gives a single T cell receptor beta chain sequence along with its context. Its target antigen remains unknown. Base qualities are missing; no much larger clone stands one base away. Whole blood was collected in K2EDTA tubes by collaborating institutions according to the institutions' own protocols. For TCRbeta analysis, collaborators shipped samples as frozen whole blood, isolated PBMCs, or DNA extracted from either of those sample types. The sample originates from a study of blood T cell repertoires in COVID-19 (dated by TCRdb to 2020 to 2021). The study in broad terms: Collaborator samples came from the United States, Italy and Spain and covered acute and convalescent phases of COVID-19. The material from the prospective study consisted of cDNA or gDNA derived from T cells, B-cell-depleted T cells, or PBMCs. The dataset comprised deeply sampled blood TCRbeta repertoires from subjects exposed to, actively infected with, or recovered from COVID-19. The repertoires were released in a freely available public database intended as a resource for research on the immune response to SARS-CoV-2. Samples came from the ongoing ImmuneRACE study (first 160 participants) plus 1,254 subjects from 6 global collaborators. The sample metadata nearly always contained a de-identified subject ID, COVID-19 status, age in years and sex. HLA class I and class II types, where available, came from metadata supplied by the sample provider rather than from assay-based typing.

General conclusions and limits of the study: The amount of clinical and demographic metadata varied by source and participant and was provided uncurated.

CDR1 and CDR2 are read off the germline V gene (reference sequence) as LNHNV and YYDKDF. Deletion took 0 bases off V and 9 bases off J, with a span of 23 bases between the germline ends. The CDR3 runs 18 residues from the cysteine to the phenylalanine. The CDR3 DNA has 54 bases and is translated from base 1. TCRbeta CDR3 regions were amplified from genomic DNA using the immunoSEQ Assay, a bias-controlled multiplex PCR. From the authors' description of their analysis: Within the assay, amplification of reference gene primers was used to estimate how many nucleated cells each sample contained. To quantify the absolute abundance of each unique TCRbeta CDR3 rearrangement, sequence reads were collapsed and filtered. For each sample, productive Simpson clonality was calculated by taking the square root of Simpson's diversity index across productive rearrangements. TCRdb's version of the immuneACCESS table is confined to in-frame rearrangements and falls short of the full clone set. An unresolved V gene accounts for under half of the shortfall where checked; the remainder is of unknown origin. The V and J calls and clone size are taken from that table; D and trimming were inferred from the DNA. A total of fewer than 200,000 clones appear in this sample, 80% of them only once. The top ten clones comprise about 6.3% of the sample.

The sequence derives from a man between 60 and 75 years old with acute or convalescent COVID-19. Sequencing used peripheral blood. The chain couples TRBV15 to TRBJ1-4, with TRBD1 tentatively as D gene (5 bases match). The DNA is as follows: TGTGCCACCAGCAGAGATTACGGCTGGGGCAGCGGGTTCCAAAAACTGTTTTTT. This yields the protein CATSRDYGWGSGFQKLFF. The entire variable domain, with the stretches around the CDR3 drawn from the reference TRBV15 and TRBJ1-4 proteins, is DAMVIQNPRYQVTQFGKPVTLSCSQTLNHNVMYWYQQKSSQAPKLLFHYYDKDFNNEADTPDNFQSRRPNTSFCFLDIRSPGLGDTAMYLCATSRDYGWGSGFQKLFFGSGTQLSVL.